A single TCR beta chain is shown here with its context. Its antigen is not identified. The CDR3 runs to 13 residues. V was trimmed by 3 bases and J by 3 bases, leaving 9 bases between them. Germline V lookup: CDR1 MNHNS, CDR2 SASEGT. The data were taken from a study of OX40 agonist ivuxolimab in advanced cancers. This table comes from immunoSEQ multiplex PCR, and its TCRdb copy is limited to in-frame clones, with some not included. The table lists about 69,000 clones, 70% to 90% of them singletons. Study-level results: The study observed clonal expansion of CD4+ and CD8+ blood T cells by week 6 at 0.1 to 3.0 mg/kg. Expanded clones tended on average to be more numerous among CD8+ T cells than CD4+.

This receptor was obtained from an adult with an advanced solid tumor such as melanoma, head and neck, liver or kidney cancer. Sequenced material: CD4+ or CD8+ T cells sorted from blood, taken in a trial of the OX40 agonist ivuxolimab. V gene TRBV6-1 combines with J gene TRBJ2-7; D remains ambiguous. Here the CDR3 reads CASSDEFLYEQYF. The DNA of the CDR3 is TGTGCCAGCAGTGATGAGTTCCTCTACGAGCAGTACTTC.